This TCR beta chain comes out of a study of shared clonotypes between healthy human individuals. Generated by immunoSEQ multiplex PCR, the TCRdb table keeps only in-frame clones and is missing some. The sample yields roughly 2.1 million clones, under 95% seen once. CD45RO-negative CD8 cells positively selected for CCR7 made up the naive population, which excluded terminally differentiated effector memory CD45RA+ cells. After removal of 6 bases from V and 0 bases from J, the junction contained 2 bases not matched to a gene. This CDR3 spans 14 amino acids. Germline lookup yields CDR1 MNHEY and CDR2 SMNVEV (reference sequence). Whole-study results and caveats: Generally, naive subsets came out with larger estimated richness than memory subsets. Around 5.4% of naive CD4 clonotypes were common to a handful of donors. Among donors, sharing of clonotypes was expected to be affected by sequencing depth.

Worth noting for this clone: Antigen: not known. Within the sample, other DNA sequences also encode this same CDR3.

This clonotype originated in a young man in good health. Some clones in this sample may be carry-over from other donors' samples. The chain has TRBV27 and TRBJ2-1; 7 bases are shared with TRBD1. Input material: naive CD8+ T cells from PBMCs. The CDR3 loop is CASSRQGSYNEQFF. In DNA, the CDR3 is TGTGCCAGCAGCCGACAGGGCTCCTACAATGAGCAGTTCTTC.